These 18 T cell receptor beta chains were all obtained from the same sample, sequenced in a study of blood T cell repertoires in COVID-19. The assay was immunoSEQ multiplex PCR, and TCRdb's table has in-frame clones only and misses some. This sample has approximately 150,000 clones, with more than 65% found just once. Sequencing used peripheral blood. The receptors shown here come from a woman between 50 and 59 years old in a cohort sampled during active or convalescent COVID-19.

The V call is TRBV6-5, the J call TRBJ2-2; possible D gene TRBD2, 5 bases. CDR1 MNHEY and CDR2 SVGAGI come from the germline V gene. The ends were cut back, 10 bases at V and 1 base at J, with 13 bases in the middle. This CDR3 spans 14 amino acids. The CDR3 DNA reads TGTGCCATCTCACGCGGGTGGAACACCGGGGAGCTGTTTTTT. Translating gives CAISRGWNTGELFF.

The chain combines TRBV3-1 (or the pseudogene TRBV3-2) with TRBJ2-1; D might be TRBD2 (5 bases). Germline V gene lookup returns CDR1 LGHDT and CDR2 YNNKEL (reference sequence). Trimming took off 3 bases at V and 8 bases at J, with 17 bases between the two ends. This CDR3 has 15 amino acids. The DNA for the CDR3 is TGTGCCAGCAGCCAGGGTCGGCTAGCATTTGATGAGCAGTTCTTC. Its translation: CASSQGRLAFDEQFF.

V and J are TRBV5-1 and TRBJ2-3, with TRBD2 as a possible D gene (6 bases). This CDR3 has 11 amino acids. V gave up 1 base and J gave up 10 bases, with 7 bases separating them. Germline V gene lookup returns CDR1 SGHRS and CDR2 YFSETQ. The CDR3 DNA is TGCGCCAGCAGCTTGACGGGGGCGCAGTATTTT. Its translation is CASSLTGAQYF.

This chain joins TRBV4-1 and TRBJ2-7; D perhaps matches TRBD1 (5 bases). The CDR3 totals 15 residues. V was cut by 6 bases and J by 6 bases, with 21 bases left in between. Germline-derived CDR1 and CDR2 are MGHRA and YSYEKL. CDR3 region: CASSLGQHNPSEQYF. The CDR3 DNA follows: TGCGCCAGCAGTCTTGGACAACACAACCCATCCGAGCAGTACTTC.

The CDR3 protein is CASSPQVNRGGYTF. CDR3 sequence (DNA): TGTGCCAGCAGCCCGCAAGTAAACAGGGGCGGCTACACCTTC. The V gene is TRBV7-3, the J gene TRBJ1-2, with 7 positions matching TRBD1. V shed 5 bases, J shed 8 bases, and the junction held 11 bases outside the gene matches. The V gene's germline CDR1 is SGHTA and CDR2 FQGTGA. This CDR3 is built from 14 residues. Variable domain in full (rest from reference TRBV7-3 and TRBJ1-2): GAGVSQTPSNKVTEKGKYVELRCDPISGHTALYWYRQSLGQGPEFLIYFQGTGAADDSGLPNDRFFAVRPEGSVSTLKIQRTERGDSAVYLCASSPQVNRGGYTFGSGTRLTVV.

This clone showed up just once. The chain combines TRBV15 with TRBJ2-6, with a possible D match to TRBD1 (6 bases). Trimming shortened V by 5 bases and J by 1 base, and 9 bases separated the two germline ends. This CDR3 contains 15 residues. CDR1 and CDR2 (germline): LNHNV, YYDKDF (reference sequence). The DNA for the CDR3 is TGTGCCACCAGCGTCAGGGGTTCTGGGGCCAACGTCCTGACTTTC. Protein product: CATSVRGSGANVLTF.

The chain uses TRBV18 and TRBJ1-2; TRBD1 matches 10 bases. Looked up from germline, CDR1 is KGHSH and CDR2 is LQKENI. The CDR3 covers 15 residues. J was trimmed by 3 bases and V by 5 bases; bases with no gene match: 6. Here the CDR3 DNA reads TGTGCCAGCTCAACATCCGGGACAGGGGACTATGGCTACACCTTC. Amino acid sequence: CASSTSGTGDYGYTF.

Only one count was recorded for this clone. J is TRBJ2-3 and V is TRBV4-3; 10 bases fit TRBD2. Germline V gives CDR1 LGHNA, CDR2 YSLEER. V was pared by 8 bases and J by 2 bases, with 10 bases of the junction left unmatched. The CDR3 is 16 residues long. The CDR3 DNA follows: TGCGCCAGCCGTCGTCAGCGGGGGGGATCCACAGATACGCAGTATTTT. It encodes CASRRQRGGSTDTQYF.

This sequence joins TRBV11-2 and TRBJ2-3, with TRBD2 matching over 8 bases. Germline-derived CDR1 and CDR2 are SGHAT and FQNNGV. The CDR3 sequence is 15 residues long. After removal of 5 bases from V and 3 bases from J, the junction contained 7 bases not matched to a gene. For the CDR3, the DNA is TGTGCCAGCAGCCTACGGGGGGGAGATACAGATACGCAGTATTTT. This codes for CASSLRGGDTDTQYF.

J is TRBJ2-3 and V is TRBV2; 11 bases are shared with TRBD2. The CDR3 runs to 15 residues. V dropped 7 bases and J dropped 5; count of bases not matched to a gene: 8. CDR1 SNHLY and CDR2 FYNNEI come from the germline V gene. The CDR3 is CASNQLAGARDTQYF. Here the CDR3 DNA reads TGTGCCAGCAACCAACTAGCGGGGGCAAGAGATACGCAGTATTTT.

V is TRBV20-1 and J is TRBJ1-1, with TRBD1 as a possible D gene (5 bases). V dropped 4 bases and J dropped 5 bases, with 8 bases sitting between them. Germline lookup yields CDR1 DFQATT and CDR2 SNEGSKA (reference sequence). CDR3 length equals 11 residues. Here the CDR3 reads CSATGQTEAFF. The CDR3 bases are TGCAGTGCTACAGGGCAGACTGAAGCTTTCTTT.

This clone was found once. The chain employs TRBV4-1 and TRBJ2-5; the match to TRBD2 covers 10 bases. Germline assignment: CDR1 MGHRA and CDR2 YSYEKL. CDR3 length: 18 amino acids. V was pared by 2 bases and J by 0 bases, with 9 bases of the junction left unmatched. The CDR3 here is CASSQIIGLAVNQETQYF. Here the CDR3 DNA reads TGCGCCAGCAGCCAAATAATCGGACTAGCGGTGAACCAAGAGACCCAGTACTTC.

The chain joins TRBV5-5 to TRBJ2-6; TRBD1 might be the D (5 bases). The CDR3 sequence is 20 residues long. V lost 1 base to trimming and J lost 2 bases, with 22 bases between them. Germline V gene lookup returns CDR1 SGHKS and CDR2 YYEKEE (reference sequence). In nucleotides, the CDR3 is TGTGCCAGCAGCTTGCTGGTACCGAGCCAGGGTATTACTGGGGCCAACGTCCTGACTTTC. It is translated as CASSLLVPSQGITGANVLTF.

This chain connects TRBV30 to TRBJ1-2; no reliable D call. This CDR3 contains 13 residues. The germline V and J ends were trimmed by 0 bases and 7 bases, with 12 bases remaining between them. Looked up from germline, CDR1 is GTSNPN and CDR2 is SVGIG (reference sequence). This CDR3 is CAWSVGGRIGYTF. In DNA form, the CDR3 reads TGTGCCTGGAGTGTAGGAGGGCGTATTGGCTACACCTTC.

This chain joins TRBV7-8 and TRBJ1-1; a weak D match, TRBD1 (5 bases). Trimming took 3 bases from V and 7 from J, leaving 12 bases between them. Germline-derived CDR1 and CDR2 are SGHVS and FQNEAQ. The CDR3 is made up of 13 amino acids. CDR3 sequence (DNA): TGTGCCAGCAGCTTGGGGCCAACTATTGAAGCTTTCTTT. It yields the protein CASSLGPTIEAFF.

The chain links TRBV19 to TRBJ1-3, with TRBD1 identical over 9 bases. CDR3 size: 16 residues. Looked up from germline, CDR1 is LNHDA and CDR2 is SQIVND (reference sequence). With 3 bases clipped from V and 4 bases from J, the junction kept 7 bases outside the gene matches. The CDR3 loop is CASSINHRGRGNTIYF. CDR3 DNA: TGTGCCAGTAGTATTAATCACAGGGGGCGCGGAAACACCATATATTTT.

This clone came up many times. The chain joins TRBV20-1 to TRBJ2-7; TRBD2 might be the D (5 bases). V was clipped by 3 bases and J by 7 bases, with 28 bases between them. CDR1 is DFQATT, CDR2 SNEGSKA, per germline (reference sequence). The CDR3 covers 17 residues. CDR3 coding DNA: TGCAGTGCTAGTCCGGAGGTATGGCAGGCGGCTCGAGGTGAGCAGTACTTC. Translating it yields CSASPEVWQAARGEQYF.

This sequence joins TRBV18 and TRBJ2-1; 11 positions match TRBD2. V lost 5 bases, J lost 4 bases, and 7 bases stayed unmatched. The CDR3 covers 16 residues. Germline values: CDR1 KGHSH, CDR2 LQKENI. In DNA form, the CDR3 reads TGTGCCAGCTCATCTAGCGGGGGGACTAATTACAATGAGCAGTTCTTC. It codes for CASSSSGGTNYNEQFF.